This is a list of T cell receptor beta chains from one sample in a study of blood T cell repertoires in COVID-19. Libraries were prepared by immunoSEQ multiplex PCR; TCRdb keeps only in-frame clonotypes and omits some of them. Found here are about 280,000 clones, around 90% of them singletons; the top ten hold approximately 1.5%. The sample consisted of PBMCs or T cells enriched from blood (not recorded which). These receptors all stem from a woman in her late teens or twenties with acute COVID-19. CDR3s include the opening cysteine and the closing phenylalanine or tryptophan. D genes are given only for firm matches. The listing skips clone size in some rows; elsewhere it reads once, few, many or a size class.

V: TRBV7-9; J: TRBJ1-5; D: NA; size: NA; CDR3: CASSFSGQPQHF; DNA: TGTGCCAGCAGCTTTTCGGGGCAGCCCCAGCATTTT
V: TRBV7-3; J: TRBJ2-3; D: NA; size: NA; CDR3: CASSLEYTDTQYF; DNA: TGTGCCAGCAGCTTAGAGTACACAGATACGCAGTATTTT
V: TRBV5-1; J: TRBJ1-1; D: TRBD1; size: NA; CDR3: CASSYDRGEAFF; DNA: TGCGCCAGCAGCTATGACAGGGGGGAAGCTTTCTTT
V: TRBV30; J: TRBJ1-2; D: NA; size: few; CDR3: CAWSVPPLDGYTF; DNA: TGTGCCTGGAGTGTACCCCCACTTGATGGCTACACCTTC
V: TRBV18; J: TRBJ1-1; D: NA; size: NA; CDR3: CASFKTGGTEAFF; DNA: TGTGCCAGCTTTAAGACGGGGGGCACTGAAGCTTTCTTT
V: TRBV7-9; J: TRBJ1-5; D: TRBD1; size: NA; CDR3: CASSFGTGIPNGQPQHF; DNA: TGTGCCAGCAGCTTTGGGACAGGGATTCCGAATGGCCAGCCCCAGCATTTT
V: TRBV7-9; J: TRBJ2-7; D: NA; size: NA; CDR3: CASSLAGGAVHEQYF; DNA: TGTGCCAGCAGCTTAGCGGGCGGGGCCGTTCACGAGCAGTACTTC
V: TRBV12-3/TRBV12-4; J: TRBJ1-5; D: NA; size: NA; CDR3: CASSQGRNQPQHF; DNA: TGTGCCAGCAGCCAAGGGAGAAATCAGCCCCAGCATTTT
V: TRBV5-1; J: TRBJ2-2; D: TRBD1; size: few; CDR3: CASNTRQGVTGELFF; DNA: TGCGCCAGCAACACTAGACAGGGAGTCACCGGGGAGCTGTTTTTT
V: TRBV29-1; J: TRBJ1-2; D: TRBD1; size: NA; CDR3: CSVTGGYGYTF; DNA: TGCAGCGTTACAGGGGGCTATGGCTACACCTTC
V: TRBV29-1; J: TRBJ2-1; D: TRBD2; size: NA; CDR3: CSANPVGTNNYNEQFF; DNA: TGCAGCGCCAACCCAGTCGGGACTAATAACTACAATGAGCAGTTCTTC
V: TRBV6-4; J: TRBJ1-6; D: NA; size: NA; CDR3: CASSARGTNSPLHF; DNA: TGTGCCAGCAGTGCCCGGGGAACAAATTCACCCCTCCACTTT
V: TRBV4-2; J: TRBJ2-3; D: NA; size: NA; CDR3: CASSQDFSTPQYF; DNA: TGTGCCAGCAGCCAAGATTTTAGCACCCCGCAGTATTTT
V: TRBV12-3/TRBV12-4; J: TRBJ1-2; D: NA; size: NA; CDR3: CASSLYGLQITF; DNA: TGTGCCAGCAGTTTATACGGGTTGCAGATAACCTTC
V: TRBV3-1/TRBV3-2; J: TRBJ2-5; D: TRBD1; size: NA; CDR3: CASSQKDRSQPPQETQYF; DNA: TGTGCCAGCAGCCAGAAGGACAGGAGTCAACCTCCCCAAGAGACCCAGTACTTC
V: TRBV19; J: TRBJ2-7; D: TRBD2; size: NA; CDR3: CASSIEGSLADYEQYF; DNA: TGTGCCAGTAGTATAGAGGGTTCCCTAGCGGACTACGAGCAGTACTTC
V: TRBV5-1; J: TRBJ1-5; D: NA; size: NA; CDR3: CATERWGRNQPQHF; DNA: TGCGCCACCGAGCGGTGGGGTCGCAATCAGCCCCAGCATTTT
V: TRBV11-2; J: TRBJ2-1; D: TRBD2; size: NA; CDR3: CASMGRGFGNEQFF; DNA: TGTGCCAGCATGGGGCGGGGGTTCGGCAATGAGCAGTTCTTC
V: TRBV13; J: TRBJ2-4; D: TRBD2; size: NA; CDR3: CASSRTSGGKNIQYF; DNA: TGTGCCAGCAGCCGGACTAGCGGGGGTAAAAACATTCAGTACTTC
V: TRBV27; J: TRBJ2-1; D: TRBD2; size: NA; CDR3: CASSLSLAGGWFF; DNA: TGTGCCAGCAGTTTATCGCTAGCGGGAGGTTGGTTCTTC
V: TRBV10-3; J: TRBJ1-5; D: NA; size: NA; CDR3: CAISEAWGVGNQPQHF; DNA: TGTGCCATCAGTGAGGCGTGGGGGGTCGGCAATCAGCCCCAGCATTTT
V: TRBV10-3; J: TRBJ1-2; D: TRBD1; size: many; CDR3: CAIGGQGVGYTF; DNA: TGTGCCATCGGTGGACAGGGAGTAGGCTACACCTTC
V: TRBV7-8; J: TRBJ2-1; D: TRBD2; size: NA; CDR3: CASSLGGRRYNEQFF; DNA: TGTGCCAGCAGCTTGGGGGGGAGACGCTACAATGAGCAGTTCTTC
V: TRBV7-9; J: TRBJ2-2; D: NA; size: NA; CDR3: CASREESAPRTGELFF; DNA: TGTGCCAGCAGGGAGGAGTCAGCTCCGAGGACCGGGGAGCTGTTTTTT
V: TRBV27; J: TRBJ2-7; D: TRBD2; size: NA; CDR3: CASMRGLAGGVVYEQYF; DNA: TGTGCCAGCATGAGGGGACTAGCGGGAGGAGTAGTCTACGAGCAGTACTTC
V: TRBV2; J: TRBJ1-4; D: NA; size: NA; CDR3: CASRWSRYNEKLFF; DNA: TGTGCCAGCAGGTGGTCGCGGTATAATGAAAAACTGTTTTTT
V: TRBV7-8; J: TRBJ1-2; D: TRBD1; size: NA; CDR3: CASSLAAAGDRGDYGYTF; DNA: TGTGCCAGCAGCTTAGCAGCGGCGGGAGACAGGGGAGACTATGGCTACACCTTC
V: TRBV4-1; J: TRBJ1-1; D: NA; size: NA; CDR3: CASSQGLAGNTEAFF; DNA: TGCGCCAGCAGCCAAGGTCTCGCAGGGAACACTGAAGCTTTCTTT
V: TRBV5-1; J: TRBJ2-5; D: NA; size: NA; CDR3: CASSLAWVAREQETQYF; DNA: TGCGCCAGCAGCTTGGCCTGGGTAGCTCGGGAGCAAGAGACCCAGTACTTC
V: TRBV7-9; J: TRBJ1-4; D: TRBD1; size: NA; CDR3: CASSLGWGQGNEKLFF; DNA: TGTGCCAGCAGCTTAGGCTGGGGACAGGGTAATGAAAAACTGTTTTTT
V: TRBV30; J: TRBJ1-2; D: TRBD1; size: NA; CDR3: CAWSGGQVQSYTF; DNA: TGTGCCTGGAGTGGCGGACAGGTCCAATCCTACACCTTC
V: TRBV6-5; J: TRBJ1-5; D: NA; size: few; CDR3: CASRRGGDQPQHF; DNA: TGTGCCAGCAGGAGGGGAGGGGATCAGCCCCAGCATTTT
V: TRBV6-1; J: TRBJ1-6; D: TRBD1; size: NA; CDR3: CASSVGTAYTNSPLHF; DNA: TGTGCCAGCAGTGTGGGGACAGCCTACACCAATTCACCCCTCCACTTT
V: TRBV18; J: TRBJ1-6; D: TRBD1; size: NA; CDR3: CASSLGQRNSPLHF; DNA: TGTGCCAGCTCACTGGGACAGCGGAATTCACCCCTCCACTTT
V: TRBV5-6; J: TRBJ1-6; D: TRBD1; size: NA; CDR3: CASSLRTGVTLHF; DNA: TGTGCCAGCAGCCTCCGGACAGGAGTCACCCTCCACTTT
V: TRBV30; J: TRBJ1-4; D: TRBD1; size: NA; CDR3: CAWTTGGREKLFF; DNA: TGTGCCTGGACGACAGGGGGGAGGGAAAAACTGTTTTTT
V: TRBV4-2; J: TRBJ2-7; D: TRBD2; size: once; CDR3: CASSQGTSGDSYEQYF; DNA: TGTGCCAGCAGCCAGGGGACTAGCGGTGACTCCTACGAGCAGTACTTC
V: TRBV28; J: TRBJ1-1; D: NA; size: NA; CDR3: CASRRRTVIEAFF; DNA: TGTGCCAGCAGGCGTAGAACTGTGATTGAAGCTTTCTTT
V: TRBV19; J: TRBJ2-1; D: TRBD1; size: NA; CDR3: CASSKIGTGYNEQFF; DNA: TGTGCCAGTAGTAAGATCGGGACAGGGTACAATGAGCAGTTCTTC